This is a list of T cell receptor beta chains from one sample in a study of shared T cell receptors in the human thymus. The repertoire was sequenced with immunoSEQ multiplex PCR; TCRdb's copy has only in-frame clones and lacks some. The data hold some 760,000 clones, with 80% to 90% observed a single time. The sample also formed part of further work on human thymus T cells.

The material sequenced was thymocytes. The receptor set was obtained from a girl younger than two with a congenital heart defect. CDR3s include the opening cysteine and the closing phenylalanine or tryptophan. The D gene is left open where the match is weak. Part of the rows lack a size; the others show once, few, many or a class for expanded clones.

J gene	D gene	clone size	CDR3 length	V gene	CDR3 protein	CDR3 DNA
TRBJ1-2	TRBD1	-	13	TRBV7-9	CASSGQGAYGYTF	TGTGCCAGCAGCGGACAGGGGGCCTATGGCTACACCTTC
TRBJ1-5	-	-	18	TRBV4-3	CASSQFTRGHNSNQPQHF	TGCGCCAGCAGCCAATTTACCAGGGGACACAATAGCAATCAGCCCCAGCATTTT
TRBJ1-3	TRBD1	few	16	TRBV5-1	CASSFDRALIENTIYF	TGCGCCAGCAGCTTTGACAGGGCCCTCATCGAAAACACCATATATTTT
TRBJ1-1	-	-	16	TRBV14	CASSQDSFLANTEAFF	TGTGCCAGCAGCCAAGATTCCTTCTTAGCCAACACTGAAGCTTTCTTT
TRBJ1-2	TRBD1	-	15	TRBV7-2	CASSSHRDRGYGYTF	TGTGCCAGCAGCTCACACCGGGACAGGGGCTATGGCTACACCTTC
TRBJ1-1	TRBD1	-	12	TRBV19	CASRTGDTEAFF	TGTGCCAGTAGGACAGGGGATACTGAAGCTTTCTTT
TRBJ2-7	TRBD1	-	16	TRBV7-2	CASSLVGGTGAYEQYF	TGTGCCAGCAGTTTAGTTGGCGGGACAGGGGCCTACGAGCAGTACTTC
TRBJ1-5	-	-	14	TRBV5-6	CASSPGAGGQPQHF	TGTGCCAGCAGCCCCGGGGCCGGGGGGCAACCCCAGCATTTT
TRBJ2-1	TRBD1	-	15	TRBV6-5	CASSGQGEQWNEQFF	TGTGCCAGCAGTGGTCAGGGGGAACAGTGGAATGAGCAGTTCTTC
TRBJ2-5	TRBD1	-	17	TRBV15	CATSRGEETGGAKTQYF	TGTGCCACCAGCAGGGGAGAAGAGACAGGGGGCGCGAAGACCCAGTACTTC
TRBJ1-2	-	-	15	TRBV27	CASSPQGRLGGGYTF	TGTGCCAGCAGTCCCCAGGGTCGTCTCGGGGGTGGCTACACCTTC
TRBJ1-6	-	-	15	TRBV6-1	CASTPISSYNSPLHF	TGTGCCAGCACCCCTATTAGCTCCTATAATTCACCCCTCCACTTT
TRBJ2-7	-	-	15	TRBV7-3	CASSLKGGHPYEQYF	TGTGCCAGCAGCTTGAAGGGTGGACACCCCTACGAGCAGTACTTC
TRBJ1-3	-	-	19	TRBV7-8	CASSQPGALKPISGNTIYF	TGTGCCAGCAGCCAACCAGGGGCATTAAAACCAATCTCTGGAAACACCATATATTTT
TRBJ1-6	-	-	11	TRBV30	CAWSSDSPLHF	TGTGCCTGGAGTTCCGATTCACCCCTCCACTTT
TRBJ1-2	-	-	14	TRBV28	CASSLRTPHYGYTF	TGTGCCAGCAGTTTACGGACTCCCCACTATGGCTACACCTTC
TRBJ1-4	-	-	17	TRBV6-1	CASSEARYRGSGEKLFF	TGTGCCAGCAGTGAAGCACGGTATAGGGGTTCTGGGGAAAAACTGTTTTTT
TRBJ1-1	-	-	15	TRBV6-4	CASSERAGENTEAFF	TGTGCCAGCAGTGAACGGGCCGGGGAGAACACTGAAGCTTTCTTT
TRBJ1-2	-	-	15	TRBV4-3	CASSQVCRGNYGYTF	TGCGCCAGCAGCCAAGTTTGTAGGGGTAACTATGGCTACACCTTC
TRBJ2-5	-	-	14	TRBV25-1	CASSEEGDGETQYF	TGTGCCAGCAGTGAAGAGGGCGACGGAGAGACCCAGTACTTC
TRBJ1-4	-	-	12	TRBV12-5	CASGLVREKLFF	TGTGCTAGTGGTTTGGTCAGGGAAAAACTGTTTTTT
TRBJ1-2	TRBD1	-	19	TRBV2	CASSEVSGGQGTLLGGYTF	TGTGCCAGCAGTGAAGTCTCCGGGGGACAGGGAACTCTACTGGGCGGCTACACCTTC
TRBJ1-5	-	-	14	TRBV6-1	CASSEWAGNQPQHF	TGTGCCAGCAGTGAATGGGCAGGCAATCAGCCCCAGCATTTT
TRBJ2-3	-	-	15	TRBV18	CASSPSSWSTDTQYF	TGTGCCAGCTCACCAAGTAGCTGGAGCACAGATACGCAGTATTTT
TRBJ2-2	TRBD1	-	18	TRBV4-3	CASRPTRDRGVKTGELFF	TGCGCCAGCAGACCCACCCGGGACAGGGGTGTGAAGACCGGGGAGCTGTTTTTT
TRBJ2-5	-	once	15	TRBV29-1	CSVGAKETNQETQYF	TGCAGCGTGGGGGCTAAGGAAACCAACCAAGAGACCCAGTACTTC
TRBJ2-4	-	-	15	TRBV4-3	CASSQGAKSGNIQYF	TGCGCCAGCAGCCAAGGGGCGAAATCAGGAAACATTCAGTACTTC
TRBJ1-6	TRBD1	few	18	TRBV5-4	CASSPRPGTGGKDSPLHF	TGTGCCAGCAGCCCTCGTCCCGGGACAGGGGGCAAGGATTCACCCCTCCACTTT
TRBJ1-2	-	-	13	TRBV5-1	CASSMTGNYGYTF	TGCGCCAGCAGCATGACAGGAAACTATGGCTACACCTTC
TRBJ2-3	TRBD1	-	16	TRBV6-1	CASSELGTADTDTQYF	TGTGCCAGCAGTGAACTAGGGACAGCCGATACAGATACGCAGTATTTT
TRBJ2-7	-	-	12	TRBV19	CASTGHNYEQYF	TGTGCCAGTACAGGCCATAACTACGAGCAGTACTTC
TRBJ2-7	TRBD1	few	15	TRBV14	CASSQDGTGPYEQYF	TGTGCCAGCAGCCAAGATGGGACAGGCCCCTACGAGCAGTACTTC
TRBJ1-4	-	-	14	TRBV6-1	CASSNRRYNEKLFF	TGTGCCAGCAGTAACAGACGGTATAATGAAAAACTGTTTTTT
TRBJ2-1	-	-	13	TRBV6-1	CASSEAVFEEQFF	TGTGCCAGCAGTGAAGCGGTGTTCGAGGAGCAGTTCTTC
TRBJ1-5	-	-	14	TRBV6-1	CASNPEGSNQPQHF	TGTGCCAGCAACCCCGAGGGTAGCAATCAGCCCCAGCATTTT
TRBJ1-2	-	-	16	TRBV6-4	CATPGTQGAGSYGYTF	TGTGCTACCCCTGGCACACAAGGGGCTGGATCCTATGGCTACACCTTC
TRBJ1-1	TRBD1	-	15	TRBV6-1	CAIIGQGRRNTEAFF	TGTGCCATTATCGGACAGGGAAGGCGGAACACTGAAGCTTTCTTT
TRBJ1-3	TRBD1	few	14	TRBV7-3	CASSPQGAGNTIYF	TGTGCCAGCAGCCCACAGGGGGCCGGAAACACCATATATTTT
TRBJ1-2	-	few	13	TRBV5-1	CASSLAWGDGYTF	TGCGCCAGCAGCTTGGCCTGGGGGGATGGCTACACCTTC
TRBJ1-2	TRBD1	-	16	TRBV6-6	CASSSFPTGETYGYTF	TGTGCCAGCAGTTCGTTCCCGACAGGGGAGACCTATGGCTACACCTTC
TRBJ2-1	-	-	15	TRBV19	CASKTARSSYNEQFF	TGTGCCAGTAAGACAGCCCGGAGCTCCTACAATGAGCAGTTCTTC
TRBJ2-7	-	-	15	TRBV5-1	CASSLVHSRVYEQYF	TGCGCCAGCAGCTTGGTGCACTCCCGGGTCTACGAGCAGTACTTC
TRBJ1-4	-	once	13	TRBV6-5	CASRGRFNEKLFF	TGTGCCAGCAGGGGGAGATTTAATGAAAAACTGTTTTTT
TRBJ1-2	-	-	18	TRBV18	CASSLTLLHDSPNYGYTF	TGTGCCAGCTCACTTACCCTCCTCCACGACTCCCCTAACTATGGCTACACCTTC
TRBJ2-3	TRBD1	-	14	TRBV2	CASSAPRGLGTQYF	TGTGCCAGCAGTGCGCCCAGGGGGCTGGGTACGCAGTATTTT
TRBJ1-2	-	-	13	TRBV7-2	CASSHLQGGGYTF	TGTGCCAGCAGCCATTTACAGGGTGGTGGCTACACCTTC
TRBJ1-5	TRBD1	once	14	TRBV28	CASRMYRGHQPQHF	TGTGCCAGCAGGATGTACAGGGGGCATCAGCCCCAGCATTTT
TRBJ2-2	TRBD2	-	11	TRBV20-1	CSVGGAGELFF	TGCAGCGTTGGGGGGGCCGGGGAGCTGTTTTTT
TRBJ1-1	-	-	14	TRBV15	CATSEALGATEAFF	TGTGCCACCAGCGAGGCCCTGGGGGCCACTGAAGCTTTCTTT
TRBJ1-1	-	-	13	TRBV28	CASSLGSGAEAFF	TGTGCCAGCAGTTTAGGGTCAGGGGCTGAAGCTTTCTTT